This T cell receptor (beta chain) was documented in a study of response to subunit inactivated influenza vaccine. Findings and caveats of the study: Few additional T cells are recruited per seasonal influenza vaccination, authors suggested.

On this clonotype: The antigen is unknown.

Each CDR3 protein is one row after TCRdb ran MiXCR on the RT-PCR reads. The table includes 500,000 to 600,000 distinct CDR3 sequences, approximately 12% detected once. The germline gives CDR1 LNHDA, CDR2 SQIVND (reference sequence). This CDR3 has 12 amino acids. Trimming cost V 6 bases and J 14 bases, with 17 bases left between them. The material sequenced was PBMCs from blood, taken on the day of vaccination. The genes are TRBV19 and TRBJ2-1, with unresolved D. The receptor was isolated from a man in his fifties who received an inactivated influenza vaccine. The CDR3 bases are TGTGCCAGTAGCCTATCTCTTTTCCCAGAGTTCTTC. Its translation: CASSLSLFPEFF.